The following is a T cell receptor (beta chain) sequence with its context. Its specificity is unknown. Naivety among CD8 cells was defined by CD45RO negativity and positive CCR7 selection, thereby excluding terminally differentiated effector memory CD45RA+ cells. This sample was taken from a study of shared clonotypes between healthy human individuals. Across the whole study: CD4 naive and CD4 memory each took three plates per donor, while CD8 naive took two and CD8 memory one. Study-wide findings and caveats: Naive CD4 clonotype sharing across several donors was about 5%. Enrolling few donors narrowed the genetic and exposure-history diversity that was represented.

Genomic DNA of each subset was evenly split across several immunoSEQ plates. Generated by immunoSEQ multiplex PCR, the TCRdb table keeps only in-frame clones and is missing some. This sample has about 700,000 clones, with about 90% found just once. Per the germline V gene, CDR1 is SGDLS and CDR2 is YYNGEE. This CDR3 has 13 residues. V lost 4 bases, J lost 6 bases, and 11 bases lay in between. The genes are TRBV9 and TRBJ1-5; D is unclear. Sequencing was carried out using naive CD8+ T cells sorted from blood. The TCR sequence derives from a young man in good health. CDR3 sequence reads: CASSSSDFQPQHF. The CDR3 nucleotides read TGTGCCAGCAGCTCATCGGATTTTCAGCCCCAGCATTTT.